The following is a TCR beta chain sequence with its context. This specimen comes from a study of T cell responses to AZD1222 COVID-19 vaccine. Trimming removed 6 bases from V and 4 bases from J, with 15 bases in between. Germline loops: CDR1 MGHDK, CDR2 SYGVNS. This CDR3 contains 14 residues. Only in-frame clones appear in the TCRdb table, and some are missing; sequencing was by immunoSEQ multiplex PCR. In the table there are under 95,000 clones, approximately 89% of which are singletons. The chain couples TRBV25-1 to TRBJ1-2, with D maybe TRBD1 (6 bases). The sample in question was peripheral blood, obtained on day 0 of AZD1222 vaccination. This TCR came from an adult in good health. CDR3 bases: TGTGCCAGCAGAGCGACAGGTTTCTTCTATGGCTACACCTTC. Protein product: CASRATGFFYGYTF.